The T cell receptor beta chain under discussion was sequenced for a study of T cell repertoires in cytomegalovirus infection. Study details: CMV epitopes that were recently identified and HLA-C-restricted were used alongside well-studied HLA-B-restricted ones. Overall study findings and caveats: Dominating the ex vivo response were HLA-C-restricted CMV-specific TCR beta clonotypes.

This clonotype was picked up many times. The antigen remains unidentified. TCRdb re-called the reads with MiXCR, one entry per CDR3 protein. The table records hundreds of thousands of distinct CDR3 sequences, around 32% of them present only once. CDR3 length: 14 residues. Losses at the gene ends were 5 bases for V and 4 bases for J; bases not matched to a gene: 6. Germline CDR1 reads MNHNS; CDR2 reads SASEGT. The specimen was cultured CD8+ T cells from PBMCs, collected from culture after CMV antigen stimulation. The chain carries TRBV6-1 and TRBJ1-1; 8 bases align to TRBD1. The TCR comes from a human donor in good health (CMV status not recorded). Some clones in this sample may be carry-over from other donors' samples. In DNA form, the CDR3 reads TGTGCCAGCAGTCCCTGGACAGGGACCACTGAAGCTTTCTTT. Translation: CASSPWTGTTEAFF.